A selection of T cell receptor beta chains follows, all from one sample in a study of identifying expanded T cells in peripheral blood. Clones were sequenced by immunoSEQ multiplex PCR, and TCRdb holds only the in-frame ones, with some missing. The sample yields about 100,000 clones, roughly 89% seen once. Sequencing used blood. The receptors were sampled from a person between 18 and 75 years old in good health. Both conserved end residues are part of each CDR3. D genes are given only for firm matches. The listing skips clone size in some rows; elsewhere it reads once, few, many or a size class.

.	.	TRBV25-1	CASSTGSGGEQYF
.	.	TRBV28	CASRGDHKFQPQHF
.	.	TRBV19	CASGRFGQKQPQHF
.	TRBD1	TRBV4-3	CASSQDGGRGLASSYNSPLHF
.	TRBD2	TRBV4-2	CASSQAVAGGLADTQYF
.	TRBD2	TRBV15	CATSRGGLAGFEQYF
.	.	TRBV2	CASSEGVESNQPQHF
.	.	TRBV7-8	CASTPQGGEQFF
.	.	TRBV10-3	CAISEKEGRSQPQHF
.	.	TRBV9	CASSVGEPEKLFF
.	.	TRBV5-4	CASSFTANTEAFF
once	.	TRBV30	CAWSVSNEQYF
.	.	TRBV5-4	CASSLNRETQYF
.	.	TRBV29-1	CSVGWVQYNEQFF